A single sample gave rise to the 10 T cell receptor beta chains below, sequenced in a study of graft-versus-host responses after intestinal transplantation. Antigens of these TCRs are unknown. Generated by immunoSEQ multiplex PCR, the TCRdb table keeps only in-frame clones and is missing some. Of about 90,000 clones in the sample, 90% to 95% were seen once. This material consisted of unstimulated CD8+ T cells sorted from spleen or lymph node cells, taken before intestinal transplant. Every receptor here comes from a human donor who received an intestinal transplant.

This chain connects TRBV4-1 to TRBJ2-7; 12 bases fit TRBD2. There are 16 residues in the CDR3. The V and J ends lost 2 bases and 7 bases, in that order; junction bases with no gene match: 9. Germline CDR1 is MGHRA and CDR2 is YSYEKL. The CDR3 coding sequence is TGCGCCAGCAGCCAAAACCCTAGCGGGAGGGCCGAAGAGCAGTACTTC. This gives the protein CASSQNPSGRAEEQYF.

This clone has a handful of counts. Other DNA variants within this sample encode the same CDR3. V is TRBV5-4 and J is TRBJ2-7; TRBD1 matches at 10 bases. In germline, CDR1 is SGHNT, CDR2 YYREEE (reference sequence). Trimming at V came to 0 bases and at J to 4 bases, leaving 1 base not matched to a gene. The CDR3 spans 14 residues. The CDR3: CASSLGQGAYEQYF. The CDR3 bases are TGTGCCAGCAGCTTGGGACAGGGGGCGTACGAGCAGTACTTC. Full variable domain (rest looked up from reference TRBV5-4 and TRBJ2-7): ETGVTQSPTHLIKTRGQQVTLRCSSQSGHNTVSWYQQALGQGPQFIFQYYREEENGRGNFPPRFSGLQFPNYSSELNVNALELDDSALYLCASSLGQGAYEQYFGPGTRLTVT.

The chain combines TRBV5-1 with TRBJ1-5; TRBD1 is a possible D gene (5 bases). The CDR3 covers 14 residues. Trimming took off 0 bases at V and 3 bases at J, with 7 bases between the two ends. Germline V lookup: CDR1 SGHRS, CDR2 YFSETQ. The CDR3 spells CASSLEGINQPQHF. As DNA, the CDR3 is TGCGCCAGCAGCTTGGAGGGGATCAATCAGCCCCAGCATTTT.

Concerning this clone itself: At the DNA level, this CDR3 is encoded by other sequences in the same sample as well. This rearrangement joins TRBV7-8 to TRBJ2-4, with D possibly being TRBD2 (7 bases). With 1 base removed from V and 4 bases from J, the gap between germline ends came to 14 bases. Per germline, CDR1 SGHVS and CDR2 FQNEAQ. CDR3 length: 16 amino acids. Here the CDR3 DNA reads TGTGCCAGCAGCTTAGGAGGCGGGGGCGCTAAAAACATTCAGTACTTC. Encoded protein: CASSLGGGGAKNIQYF.

The chain combines TRBV4-3 with TRBJ1-4, with 7 positions matching TRBD1. With V trimmed by 6 bases and J by 1 base, 8 bases remained unmatched. The CDR3 runs to 16 residues. Germline V CDR1 and CDR2: LGHNA, YSLEER. CDR3 sequence: CASSPDRARTNEKLFF. CDR3 DNA sequence: TGCGCCAGCAGTCCAGACAGGGCCAGAACTAATGAAAAACTGTTTTTT.

The chain couples TRBV6-1 to TRBJ2-5, with TRBD2 as a possible D gene (6 bases). The CDR3 spans 14 residues. Germline V CDR1 and CDR2: MNHNS, SASEGT. The V end was cut by 4 bases, the J end by 2 bases, with 11 bases between. The CDR3 DNA is TGTGCCAGCAGTGGTCTAGCGCCGCAAGAGACCCAGTACTTC. It yields the protein CASSGLAPQETQYF.

This clone showed up just a few times. This chain uses TRBV28 with TRBJ2-7; D is perhaps TRBD1 (6 bases). CDR1 is MDHEN and CDR2 is SYDVKM in the germline V gene. V lost 6 bases to trimming and J lost 6 bases, with 18 bases between them. This CDR3 comprises 14 residues. Here the CDR3 reads CASRWDIGRGEQYF. For the CDR3, the DNA is TGTGCCAGCAGATGGGACATTGGGCGCGGCGAGCAGTACTTC.

The chain recombines TRBV6-5 with TRBJ2-7; D gene unclear. From germline, CDR1 is MNHEY and CDR2 SVGAGI. V was cut by 3 bases and J by 2 bases, with 11 bases left in between. This CDR3 region has 14 residues. The DNA of the CDR3 is TGTGCCAGCAGTTATCGGTTTCCCCCCTACGAGCAGTACTTC. The encoded protein is CASSYRFPPYEQYF.

This chain uses TRBV13 with TRBJ2-7, with TRBD2 identical over 11 bases. CDR1 is PRHDT and CDR2 is FYEKMQ in the germline V gene (reference sequence). The junction had 10 bases not matched to a gene; V was cut back by 5 bases and J by 7 bases. CDR3 length: 15 residues. The CDR3 bases are TGTGCCAGCAGCCTAGTAGCGGGAGGGCCGGGAGAGCAGTACTTC. Encoded protein: CASSLVAGGPGEQYF.

A remark on this clone: At one boundary the junction diverges from the germline segment, which might be a read error. The same CDR3 also results from other DNA sequences found in this sample. V and J are TRBV9 and TRBJ1-2; 7 positions agree with TRBD1. This CDR3 comprises 13 residues. Germline V gene lookup returns CDR1 SGDLS and CDR2 YYNGEE. The CDR3 DNA follows: TGCGCCAGCAGCGTAGGTCCAGGGGGGTGGTTCACCTTC. Translating gives CASSVGPGGWFTF.